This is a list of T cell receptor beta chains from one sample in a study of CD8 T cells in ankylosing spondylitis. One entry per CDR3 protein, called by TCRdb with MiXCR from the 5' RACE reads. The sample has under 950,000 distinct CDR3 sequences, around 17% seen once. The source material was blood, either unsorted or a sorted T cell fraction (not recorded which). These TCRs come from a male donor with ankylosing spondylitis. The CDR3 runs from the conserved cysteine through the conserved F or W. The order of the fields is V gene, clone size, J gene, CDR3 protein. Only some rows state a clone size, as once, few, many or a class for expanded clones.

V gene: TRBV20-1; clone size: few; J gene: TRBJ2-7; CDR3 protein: CSARDPGTSGGAYEQYF
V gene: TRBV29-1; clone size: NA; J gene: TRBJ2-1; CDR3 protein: CSVEGSGGQGENEQFF
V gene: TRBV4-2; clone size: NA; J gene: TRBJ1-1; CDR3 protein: CASSQERDRVTNTEAFF
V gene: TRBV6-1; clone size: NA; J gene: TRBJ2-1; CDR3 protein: CASATGTSVNEQFF
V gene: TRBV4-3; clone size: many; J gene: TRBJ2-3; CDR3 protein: CASSQDLGGASDTQYF
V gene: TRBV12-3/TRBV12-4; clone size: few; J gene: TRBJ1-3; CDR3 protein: CASSFEQGSGNTIYF
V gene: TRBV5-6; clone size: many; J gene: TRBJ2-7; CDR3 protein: CASSSFSGEAYEQYF
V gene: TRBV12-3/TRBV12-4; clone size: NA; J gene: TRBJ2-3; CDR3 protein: CASRGGAGPDTQYF
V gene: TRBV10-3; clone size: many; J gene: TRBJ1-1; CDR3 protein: CAISPDRDVPEAFF
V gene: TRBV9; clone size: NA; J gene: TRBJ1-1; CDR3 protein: CASSEPGQGVGEAFF
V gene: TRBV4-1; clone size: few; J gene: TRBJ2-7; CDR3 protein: CASSRGTLDFHEQYF
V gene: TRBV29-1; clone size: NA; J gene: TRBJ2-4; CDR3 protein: CSVTREENIQYF
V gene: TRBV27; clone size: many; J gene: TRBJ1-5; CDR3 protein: CASSLFDVYSNQPQHF
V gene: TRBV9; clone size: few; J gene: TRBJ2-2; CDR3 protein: CASSDPLDRTSNTGELFF
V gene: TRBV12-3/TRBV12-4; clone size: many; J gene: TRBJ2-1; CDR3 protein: CASSFQGGSYNEQFF
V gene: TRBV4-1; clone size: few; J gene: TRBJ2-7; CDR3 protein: CASSLSPGDSYEQYF
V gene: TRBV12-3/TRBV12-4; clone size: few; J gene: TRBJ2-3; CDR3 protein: CASSYPQGAEGTDTQYF